What follows are 5 T cell receptor beta chains derived from one specimen sequenced in a study of Ad26.COV2.S vaccination and SARS-CoV-2 variants. The table came from immunoSEQ multiplex PCR; TCRdb's copy has only in-frame clones and leaves some out. The data show 300,000 to 400,000 clones, about 92% seen once. Sequencing used peripheral blood, obtained after recovery from COVID-19. The receptor set was obtained from a human donor who had recovered from COVID-19.

A remark on this clone: The junction shows a germline mismatch at one end, possibly a read error. The rearrangement joins TRBV12-5 to TRBJ2-1, with 7 bases aligning to TRBD2. CDR1 and CDR2 (germline): LGHNT, FRNRAP. The CDR3 contains 14 residues. The CDR3 coding sequence is TGTGCTAGTGTCATCGGGGGGTCCTTCAATGAGCAGTTCTTC. This codes for CASVIGGSFNEQFF.

The chain uses TRBV5-1 and TRBJ1-2; D not resolved. The V gene lost 0 bases and the J gene lost 6 bases, with 15 bases spanning the gap. Germline V gene data show CDR1 as SGHRS and CDR2 as YFSETQ. The CDR3 runs to 15 residues. The CDR3 DNA reads as TGCGCCAGCAGCTTGGGGGTCTTAACGGGGAATGGCTACACCTTC. Translating gives CASSLGVLTGNGYTF.

This clone was observed a single time. V is TRBV7-9 and J is TRBJ1-1; TRBD1 matches at 10 bases. The CDR3 covers 15 residues. Germline CDR1 reads SEHNR; CDR2 reads FQNEAQ (reference sequence). J lost 4 bases, V lost 5 bases, and 7 bases had no gene match. This CDR3 reads CASSRQGARGTEAFF. The CDR3 DNA reads TGTGCCAGCAGCAGACAGGGGGCCAGGGGCACTGAAGCTTTCTTT.

A word on this clone: The sample has other DNA sequences that encode this CDR3 too. V and J are TRBV6-5 and TRBJ1-2; tentative D call: TRBD1 (5 bases). Germline CDR1 and CDR2: MNHEY and SVGAGI. The germline V and J ends were trimmed by 6 bases and 4 bases, with 12 bases remaining between them. The CDR3 consists of 13 residues. The CDR3 sequence: CASRPTGFYGYTF. For the CDR3, the DNA is TGTGCCAGCAGACCTACAGGATTCTATGGCTACACCTTC.

The chain employs TRBV6-5 and TRBJ1-3, with D tentatively TRBD1 (6 bases). Per the germline V gene, CDR1 is MNHEY and CDR2 is SVGAGI. The CDR3 runs 16 residues. V was pared by 4 bases and J by 0 bases, with 13 bases between. CDR3 in DNA: TGTGCCAGCAGTTGGGGACAAATGAGCTCTGGAAACACCATATATTTT. This gives the protein CASSWGQMSSGNTIYF.